The entry below gives a single T cell receptor (beta chain) sequence along with its context. Antigen: not known. This sample is drawn from a study of T cells expressing NK-cell markers. Study-level information: Each TCR beta repertoire originated in sorted T cells that were CD3+CD56+NKG2C+, CD3+CD56+NKG2C- or CD3+CD56-NKG2C+. With respect to HCMV, seven of the eight sequenced donors were seropositive, and one was seronegative. Study-wide points: The share of CD8+ T cells held by dominant NKG2C+ clonotypes was 1.0-7.0% in several donors.

5'RACE template switching built TCR beta cDNA with unique molecular identifiers. TCRdb re-analyzed the 5' RACE reads; it lists each CDR3 protein once, without DNA. The sample's table shows some 450,000 distinct CDR3 sequences. The CDR3 is 15 amino acids. The TCR sequence derives from a woman aged 18 to 75 in good health. Sequencing was done on a sample of blood T cells: a sorted CD56 or NKG2C T cell subset, CD4+ or CD8+ T cells, or bulk PBMC T cells (not recorded which). This chain joins TRBV12-3 or TRBV12-4 and TRBJ2-1. CDR3 amino acids: CASRGADVSYNEQFF.